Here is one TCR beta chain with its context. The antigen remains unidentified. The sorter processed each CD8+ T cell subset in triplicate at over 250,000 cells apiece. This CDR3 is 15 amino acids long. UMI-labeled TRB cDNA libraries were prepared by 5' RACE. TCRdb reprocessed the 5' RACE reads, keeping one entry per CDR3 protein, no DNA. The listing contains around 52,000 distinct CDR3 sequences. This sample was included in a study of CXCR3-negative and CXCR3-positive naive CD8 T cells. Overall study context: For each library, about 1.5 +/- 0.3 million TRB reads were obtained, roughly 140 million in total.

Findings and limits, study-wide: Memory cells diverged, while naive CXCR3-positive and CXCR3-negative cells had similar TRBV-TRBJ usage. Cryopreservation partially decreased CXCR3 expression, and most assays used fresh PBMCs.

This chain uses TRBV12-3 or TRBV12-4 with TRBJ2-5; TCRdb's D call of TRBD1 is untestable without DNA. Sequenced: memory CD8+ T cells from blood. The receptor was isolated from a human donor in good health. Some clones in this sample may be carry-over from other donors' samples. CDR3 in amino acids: CASSLAWTGEETQYF.